Listed here are 31 T cell receptor beta chains from one sample, sequenced in a study of T cells in tuberculosis. Libraries were prepared by immunoSEQ multiplex PCR; TCRdb keeps only in-frame clonotypes and omits some of them. The table records some 31,000 clones, 85% to 95% of them present only once. Sequenced: PBMCs. The receptors stem from a donor aged 10-29 years with latent tuberculosis or without tuberculosis infection.

This chain's CDR3 is CASSVGIQGSTDTQYF. CDR3 nucleotides: TGTGCCAGCAGCGTAGGAATACAGGGGAGCACAGATACGCAGTATTTT. The rearrangement joins TRBV9 to TRBJ2-3; 7 positions agree with TRBD1. The V gene's germline CDR1 is SGDLS and CDR2 YYNGEE. Losses at the gene ends were 0 bases for V and 0 bases for J; bases not matched to a gene: 4. The CDR3 length is 16 residues.

This chain connects TRBV11-2 to TRBJ1-2; no clear D. Per the germline V gene, CDR1 is SGHAT and CDR2 is FQNNGV. There are 13 residues in the CDR3. The V end lost 1 base, the J end lost 7 bases, and 10 bases lay between the germline ends. CDR3 sequence: CASSLGRRGGYTF. As DNA, the CDR3 is TGTGCCAGCAGCTTAGGTCGACGGGGTGGCTACACCTTC. Full variable domain (missing parts from reference TRBV11-2 and TRBJ1-2): EAGVAQSPRYKIIEKRQSVAFWCNPISGHATLYWYQQILGQGPKLLIQFQNNGVVDDSQLPKDRFSAERLKGVDSTLKIQPAKLEDSAVYLCASSLGRRGGYTFGSGTRLTVV.

The chain joins TRBV19 to TRBJ1-4; 7 positions agree with TRBD1. The V and J ends lost 8 bases and 10 bases, in that order; junction bases with no gene match: 16. This CDR3 spans 15 amino acids. Germline values: CDR1 LNHDA, CDR2 SQIVND (reference sequence). CDR3 region: CASSLGNYRDRKLFF. CDR3 in DNA: TGTGCCAGTTCGCTCGGGAATTACCGGGACAGAAAACTGTTTTTT.

This chain links TRBV5-1 with TRBJ2-1; 13 bases are shared with TRBD2. Germline-derived CDR1 and CDR2 are SGHRS and YFSETQ. V shed 1 base and J 9 bases; nucleotides not matched to a gene: 4. The CDR3 is 15 amino acids. CDR3 coding DNA: TGCGCCAGCAGCTTGACTAGCGGGAGGGATGGTGAGCAGTTCTTC. Its translation is CASSLTSGRDGEQFF. Based on the CDR3 plus reference TRBV5-1 and TRBJ2-1, the full variable domain is KAGVTQTPRYLIKTRGQQVTLSCSPISGHRSVSWYQQTPGQGLQFLFEYFSETQRNKGNFPGRFSGRQFSNSRSEMNVSTLELGDSALYLCASSLTSGRDGEQFFGPGTRLTVL.

This clone was observed a handful of times. The CDR3 coding sequence is TGTGCCAGCAGTTTCGGGGTCGATGGCTACACCTTC. Protein product: CASSFGVDGYTF. The J gene is TRBJ1-2, the V gene TRBV28; D is ambiguous. V dropped 3 bases and J dropped 6 bases, with 8 bases sitting between them. The CDR3 loop spans 12 amino acids. CDR1 and CDR2 (germline): MDHEN, SYDVKM.

This clone has just one count. V and J are TRBV9 and TRBJ1-6, with D tentatively TRBD1 (5 bases). The CDR3 runs 16 residues. V was cut by 8 bases and J by 1 base, with 16 bases left in between. Looked up from germline, CDR1 is SGDLS and CDR2 is YYNGEE. CDR3 sequence reads: CASGMRDGSYNSPLHF. CDR3 nucleotide sequence: TGTGCCAGTGGTATGCGGGACGGGTCCTATAATTCACCCCTCCACTTT.

This chain links TRBV6-5 with TRBJ2-7; D is perhaps TRBD2 (5 bases). Trimming cost V 7 bases and J 3 bases, with 13 bases left between them. The CDR3 loop spans 13 amino acids. Germline V lookup: CDR1 MNHEY, CDR2 SVGAGI. The CDR3 DNA follows: TGTGCCAGCACCACTAGTGAGGGCTACGAGCAGTACTTC. Translated, it gives CASTTSEGYEQYF.

This chain connects TRBV27 to TRBJ1-4; unclear D gene. This CDR3 contains 15 residues. CDR1 is MNHEY, CDR2 SMNVEV, per germline (reference sequence). Trimming pared 6 bases from V and 4 bases from J, leaving 15 bases between. In DNA, the CDR3 is TGTGCCAGCAGCTTTGGGAGAGGTAATAATGAAAAACTGTTTTTT. It is translated as CASSFGRGNNEKLFF.

V and J are TRBV4-3 and TRBJ2-7, with TRBD1 identical over 9 bases. Unmatched junction bases numbered 11, after V lost 3 bases and J lost 5 bases. The germline V gene has CDR1 LGHNA and CDR2 YSLEER. This CDR3 has 16 amino acids. CDR3 amino acids: CASSQYARTGVDEQYF. The CDR3 DNA follows: TGCGCCAGCAGCCAGTATGCTAGGACAGGGGTTGACGAGCAGTACTTC.

The chain has TRBV28 and TRBJ1-3; possible D gene TRBD1, 6 bases. Trimming shortened V by 6 bases and J by 0 bases, and 15 bases separated the two germline ends. The CDR3 loop spans 16 amino acids. Germline CDR1 is MDHEN and CDR2 is SYDVKM. CDR3 in amino acids: CASRNRDNYSGNTIYF. DNA of the CDR3: TGTGCCAGCAGAAACCGGGACAATTACTCTGGAAACACCATATATTTT.

The chain has TRBV28 and TRBJ1-2, with 8 bases lining up with TRBD1. With 4 bases clipped from V and 6 bases from J, the junction kept 4 bases outside the gene matches. The CDR3 totals 13 residues. Germline assignment: CDR1 MDHEN and CDR2 SYDVKM. CDR3 sequence: CASSSTGGDGYTF. DNA of the CDR3: TGTGCCAGCAGTTCCACAGGGGGGGATGGCTACACCTTC.

This clone came up a few times. This sequence joins TRBV7-6 and TRBJ2-3; 8 bases match TRBD2. Germline V gene lookup returns CDR1 SGHVS and CDR2 FNYEAQ. The CDR3 is 16 amino acids. The junction had 10 bases not matched to a gene; V was cut back by 4 bases and J by 4 bases. Here the CDR3 reads CASSSTRGGRSDTQYF. The CDR3 nucleotides read TGTGCCAGCAGCTCAACCCGGGGGGGCCGATCAGATACGCAGTATTTT.

The chain couples TRBV11-2 to TRBJ2-1, with D maybe TRBD2 (6 bases). V was trimmed by 2 bases and J by 6 bases, leaving 14 bases between them. In germline, CDR1 is SGHAT, CDR2 FQNNGV. The CDR3 has 15 residues. CDR3 nucleotides: TGTGCCAGCAGCTTAAGCAGCGGGTCGCTCAATGAGCAGTTCTTC. Its translation: CASSLSSGSLNEQFF.

This sequence joins TRBV6-4 and TRBJ2-3; 11 nucleotides align to TRBD2. CDR3 length equals 14 residues. V lost 0 bases to trimming and J lost 9 bases; unmatched junction nucleotides: 2. Per germline, CDR1 MRHNA and CDR2 SNTAGT. Here the CDR3 reads CASSDSSGGATQYF. The CDR3 nucleotides read TGTGCCAGCAGTGACTCTAGCGGGGGGGCCACGCAGTATTTT.

This chain joins TRBV28 and TRBJ2-7; 11 bases line up with TRBD1. This CDR3 has 15 amino acids. V shed 2 bases and J 4 bases; nucleotides not matched to a gene: 4. Germline CDR1 reads MDHEN; CDR2 reads SYDVKM. CDR3: CASSLGQGAAYEQYF. CDR3 DNA: TGTGCCAGCAGTTTAGGACAGGGGGCGGCGTACGAGCAGTACTTC.

The J gene is TRBJ2-3, the V gene TRBV7-9; 8 bases line up with TRBD1. CDR1 is SEHNR, CDR2 FQNEAQ, per germline (reference sequence). The CDR3 spans 18 residues. V lost 5 bases to trimming and J lost 1 base; unmatched junction nucleotides: 14. CDR3 protein: CASSPGQGMIAGTDTQYF. The CDR3 DNA is TGTGCCAGCAGCCCCGGACAGGGTATGATCGCTGGCACAGATACGCAGTATTTT. The full variable domain, completed using reference TRBV7-9 and TRBJ2-3, is DTGVSQNPRHKITKRGQNVTFRCDPISEHNRLYWYRQTLGQGPEFLTYFQNEAQLEKSRLLSDRFSAERPKGSFSTLEIQRTEQGDSAMYLCASSPGQGMIAGTDTQYFGPGTRLTVL.

The gene calls are TRBV7-6 and TRBJ2-3; no clear D gene. This CDR3 region has 14 residues. Germline assignment: CDR1 SGHVS and CDR2 FNYEAQ. Trimming removed 1 base at V and 2 bases at J, with 7 bases between. CDR3 in DNA: TGTGCCAGCAGCTTAGGGCCGTACACAGATACGCAGTATTTT. It specifies CASSLGPYTDTQYF.

The chain couples TRBV29-1 to TRBJ2-7; TRBD2 is a possible D gene (5 bases). The germline gives CDR1 SQVTM, CDR2 ANQGSEA. The V gene lost 2 bases and the J gene lost 3 bases, with 8 bases spanning the gap. The CDR3 spans 12 residues. The CDR3 region is CSVETRDYEQYF. The CDR3 DNA is TGCAGCGTTGAAACCCGGGACTACGAGCAGTACTTC.

This clone was observed a few times. The chain recombines TRBV5-8 with TRBJ2-1, with 9 positions matching TRBD1. V was clipped by 3 bases and J by 3 bases; unmatched bases: 4. The germline V gene encodes CDR1 SGHTS and CDR2 YDEGEE. The length of the CDR3 is 15 residues. The CDR3, as DNA: TGTGCCAGCAGCTCCCCGGGACAGGGCTACAATGAGCAGTTCTTC. The encoded protein is CASSSPGQGYNEQFF.

The chain links TRBV2 to TRBJ2-7; weak D call: TRBD2 (5 bases). This CDR3 is 12 amino acids long. V shed 2 bases and J shed 4 bases, with 6 bases lying between them. Germline CDR1 reads SNHLY; CDR2 reads FYNNEI. The CDR3 reads CASSETRYEQYF. The DNA of the CDR3 is TGTGCCAGCAGTGAAACTAGATACGAGCAGTACTTC.

The chain has TRBV15 and TRBJ2-7; no reliable D call. The V gene's germline CDR1 is LNHNV and CDR2 YYDKDF (reference sequence). The CDR3 spans 14 residues. V was clipped by 0 bases and J by 5 bases, with 11 bases between them. In DNA, the CDR3 is TGTGCCACCAGCAGAGATCGTGGCCGGGACGAGCAGTACTTC. Its protein product is CATSRDRGRDEQYF.

V and J are TRBV9 and TRBJ2-3; TRBD1 is a possible D gene (7 bases). Germline V gives CDR1 SGDLS, CDR2 YYNGEE. The CDR3 consists of 14 residues. V was pared by 4 bases and J by 3 bases, with 12 bases between. The DNA of the CDR3 is TGTGCCAGCAGCATCCAGGGGGGAACAGATACGCAGTATTTT. The encoded protein is CASSIQGGTDTQYF.

V gene TRBV4-2 combines with J gene TRBJ2-2; 13 nucleotides match TRBD2. The CDR3 extends over 19 amino acids. J gave up 6 bases and V 3 bases, and 13 bases lay outside the gene matches. Germline V gene lookup returns CDR1 LGHNA and CDR2 YNFKEQ. CDR3 bases: TGTGCCAGCAGCCAGGAAACTAGCGGGGGGGGCCCGAGGGCCGGGGAGCTGTTTTTT. Its translation: CASSQETSGGGPRAGELFF.

This chain connects TRBV7-8 to TRBJ1-6, with 8 positions matching TRBD1. Germline CDR1 is SGHVS and CDR2 is FQNEAQ. J gave up 3 bases and V 4 bases, and 2 bases lay outside the gene matches. The CDR3 is made up of 15 amino acids. The CDR3 bases are TGTGCCAGCAGCTCCGGGACAGGCTATAATTCACCCCTCCACTTT. Its translation is CASSSGTGYNSPLHF.

The chain recombines TRBV14 with TRBJ2-3, with D maybe TRBD1 (6 bases). Germline V gene data show CDR1 as SGHDN and CDR2 as FVKESK. Trimming removed 0 bases at V and 9 bases at J, with 25 bases between. CDR3 size: 18 residues. As DNA, the CDR3 is TGTGCCAGCAGCCAAGATTCCCCGCCTCTTACAGGGTTGAGGACGCAGTATTTT. It yields the protein CASSQDSPPLTGLRTQYF.

V is TRBV28 and J is TRBJ2-7; 9 bases fit TRBD1. The ends lost 4 bases at V and 0 bases at J; junction bases unmatched: 4. The CDR3 extends over 15 amino acids. In germline, CDR1 is MDHEN, CDR2 SYDVKM. The CDR3 nucleotides read TGTGCCAGCAGTTGGGACAGGGTGAACTCCTACGAGCAGTACTTC. It codes for CASSWDRVNSYEQYF.

The chain uses TRBV28 and TRBJ2-7, with 8 bases aligning to TRBD2. This CDR3 is built from 15 residues. The J segment lost 2 bases and the V segment lost 7 bases, leaving 10 bases of the junction unmatched. CDR1 MDHEN and CDR2 SYDVKM come from the germline V gene. The CDR3 reads CASNQPGLGTYEQYF. The CDR3 region has the DNA TGTGCCAGCAACCAACCGGGACTAGGGACCTACGAGCAGTACTTC.

This rearrangement joins TRBV28 to TRBJ1-3; D perhaps matches TRBD1 (6 bases). The V end was cut by 2 bases, the J end by 3 bases, with 11 bases between. The CDR3 is 15 amino acids. The germline V gene has CDR1 MDHEN and CDR2 SYDVKM. The CDR3 sequence: CASSLGGARGNTIYF. The DNA for the CDR3 is TGTGCCAGCAGTTTAGGGGGGGCACGTGGAAACACCATATATTTT. The full variable domain, completed using reference TRBV28 and TRBJ1-3, is DVKVTQSSRYLVKRTGEKVFLECVQDMDHENMFWYRQDPGLGLRLIYFSYDVKMKEKGDIPEGYSVSREKKERFSLILESASTNQTSMYLCASSLGGARGNTIYFGEGSWLTVV.

The count of this clone is one. This rearrangement joins TRBV9 to TRBJ2-1, with a weak D call TRBD2 (6 bases). The V gene's germline CDR1 is SGDLS and CDR2 YYNGEE. V lost 1 base, J lost 0 bases, and 11 bases lay in between. The CDR3 runs to 16 residues. CDR3 amino acids: CASSVTSQASYNEQFF. The CDR3 coding sequence is TGTGCCAGCAGCGTAACTAGCCAGGCCTCCTACAATGAGCAGTTCTTC.

The V call is TRBV28, the J call TRBJ1-2; 9 bases match TRBD1. Germline V gives CDR1 MDHEN, CDR2 SYDVKM. The ends lost 4 bases at V and 5 bases at J; junction bases unmatched: 20. This CDR3 has 19 residues. CDR3 region: CASSSTQTKGTGFWYGYTF. The CDR3 nucleotides read TGTGCCAGCAGTTCCACTCAAACCAAGGGGACAGGGTTTTGGTATGGCTACACCTTC.

The chain has TRBV7-2 and TRBJ2-7; D is perhaps TRBD2 (7 bases). CDR3 length: 14 residues. V lost 0 bases and J 3 bases, leaving 9 bases between the germline ends. Germline V gene lookup returns CDR1 SGHTA and CDR2 FQGNSA. In DNA form, the CDR3 reads TGTGCCAGCAGCTTAGCGGGGGGGCACTACGAGCAGTACTTC. It is translated as CASSLAGGHYEQYF.